This TCR beta chain is drawn from a study of T cells in localized non-small cell lung cancer. Profiling relied on immunoSEQ multiplex PCR, and the TCRdb table lists in-frame clones only, not all of them. Of tens of thousands of clones in the sample, around 81% were seen once. Trimming cost V 5 bases and J 1 base, with 11 bases left between them. This CDR3 has 14 residues. Germline V gene lookup returns CDR1 WSHSY and CDR2 SAAADI. This rearrangement joins TRBV10-2 to TRBJ2-5; tentative D call: TRBD2 (6 bases). The receptor comes from a man between 40 and 70 years old with stage III lung adenocarcinoma. Sequencing was performed on peripheral blood mononuclear cells, taken before any cancer treatment. CDR3 DNA: TGCGCCAGCAGTCTAAGGACTACCCAAGAGACCCAGTACTTC. Translating it yields CASSLRTTQETQYF.